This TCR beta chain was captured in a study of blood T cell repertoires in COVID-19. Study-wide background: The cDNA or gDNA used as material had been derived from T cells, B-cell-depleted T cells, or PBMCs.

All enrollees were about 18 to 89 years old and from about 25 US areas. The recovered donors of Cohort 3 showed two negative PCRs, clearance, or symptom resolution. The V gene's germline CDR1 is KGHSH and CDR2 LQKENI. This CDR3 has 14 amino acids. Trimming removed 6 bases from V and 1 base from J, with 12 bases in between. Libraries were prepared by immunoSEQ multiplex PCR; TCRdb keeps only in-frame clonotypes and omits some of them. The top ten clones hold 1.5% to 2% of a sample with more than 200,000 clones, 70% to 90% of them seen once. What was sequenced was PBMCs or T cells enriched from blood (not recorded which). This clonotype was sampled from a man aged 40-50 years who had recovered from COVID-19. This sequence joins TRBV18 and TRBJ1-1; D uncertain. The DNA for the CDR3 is TGTGCCAGCTCGCTGTTCAGCGAGAACACTGAAGCTTTCTTT. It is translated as CASSLFSENTEAFF.